Listed below are T cell receptor beta chains from one sample, sequenced in a study of blood T cell repertoires in COVID-19. Clones were sequenced by immunoSEQ multiplex PCR, and TCRdb holds only the in-frame ones, with some missing. The data show 30,000 or so clones, with around 89% seen just once and roughly 15% held by the top ten. Sequencing was carried out using peripheral blood. Receptors were obtained from a man older than 75 with acute or convalescent COVID-19. Each CDR3 is given with its conserved first and last residue. Fields, in order: V gene, clone size, J gene, D gene, CDR3 DNA, CDR3 protein. A D gene is named only where the DNA matches it firmly. Rows may omit the clone size; those that give it use once, few, many or a size class.

>TRBV27|.|TRBJ2-1|.
TGTGCCAGCAGTTTGGGCTCTTGGAATGAGCAGTTCTTC
CASSLGSWNEQFF
>TRBV10-3|.|TRBJ1-2|.
TGTGCCATCAGTGAGTCGAGAGGTTACGGGGGCTACACCTTC
CAISESRGYGGYTF
>TRBV24-1|once|TRBJ2-1|.
TGTGCCACCAGTGATGAAGCCAATGAGCAGTTCTTC
CATSDEANEQFF
>TRBV7-6|once|TRBJ2-1|TRBD2
TGTGCCAGCAGCCCTCAGCGGGGGGGCCGAGGTGAGCAGTTCTTC
CASSPQRGGRGEQFF
>TRBV18|.|TRBJ1-5|.
TGTGCCAGCTCATTGACAGGTCCTAATCAGCCCCAGCATTTT
CASSLTGPNQPQHF
>TRBV19|few|TRBJ2-1|TRBD2
TGTGCCAGTAGTGTCCTAGCGGGGACCGACAATGAGCAGTTCTTC
CASSVLAGTDNEQFF
>TRBV28|.|TRBJ1-2|TRBD1
TGTGCCAGCATGGGGACAGGAAAGAGTTATGGCTACACCTTC
CASMGTGKSYGYTF
>TRBV21-1|.|TRBJ2-7|.
TGTGCCAGCAGCAAAAGGACAGGGGACGAGCAGTACTTC
CASSKRTGDEQYF
>TRBV2|.|TRBJ2-5|.
TGTGCCAGCAGGCAGGAAGAGACCCAGTACTTC
CASRQEETQYF
>TRBV3-1/TRBV3-2|.|TRBJ1-2|TRBD1
TGTGCCAGCAGCCAAATGGACAGGGAGGGTGGCTACACCTTC
CASSQMDREGGYTF
>TRBV28|.|TRBJ1-6|TRBD1
TGTGCCAGCAGAAGCCAGGGGGCTTATAATTCACCCCTCCACTTT
CASRSQGAYNSPLHF
>TRBV10-2|.|TRBJ1-2|TRBD1
TGCGCCAGCAGTAAAGGACAGGGGCGGAACTATGGCTACACCTTC
CASSKGQGRNYGYTF
>TRBV4-1|.|TRBJ1-4|TRBD1
TGCGCCAGCAGCCCTTCCAGGGGGCGCGTTGAAAAACTGTTTTTT
CASSPSRGRVEKLFF
>TRBV7-6|once|TRBJ1-2|TRBD1
TGTGCCAGCAGCCCCACCTTGGAGGGGGCGAGTGGCTACACCTTC
CASSPTLEGASGYTF
>TRBV2|.|TRBJ2-5|.
TGTGCCAGCAGTGAAGCGCGGGTTCGAGAGACCCAGTACTTC
CASSEARVRETQYF
>TRBV9|.|TRBJ2-5|TRBD2
TGTGCCAGCAGCGTAGGATCGCTAGCGGGGGTCCAAGAGACCCAGTACTTC
CASSVGSLAGVQETQYF
>TRBV9|once|TRBJ2-1|TRBD2
TGTGCCAGCAGTGAACTTAGCGGGGGGGCCAATGAGCAGTTCTTC
CASSELSGGANEQFF
>TRBV30|.|TRBJ2-7|TRBD1
TGTGCCTGGAGTTCCGGGACAGCCTACGAGCAGTACTTC
CAWSSGTAYEQYF
>TRBV28|.|TRBJ2-4|.
TGTGCCAGCAGTTTAACAGGGGGGGACAAAAACATTCAGTACTTC
CASSLTGGDKNIQYF
>TRBV18|.|TRBJ1-1|.
TGTGCCAGCTCACGACAGGTGGACACTGAAGCTTTCTTT
CASSRQVDTEAFF
>TRBV5-1|.|TRBJ2-2|TRBD1
TGCGCCAGCAGCATGGGACAGGGGGCCGGCGGGGAGCTGTTTTTT
CASSMGQGAGGELFF
>TRBV9|.|TRBJ2-2|TRBD2
TGTGCCAGCACTAGCGGCCGTCGGACCGGGGAGCTGTTTTTT
CASTSGRRTGELFF
>TRBV5-4|few|TRBJ2-7|.
TGTGCCAGCAGCCCCCCTGGGCAGAACATCTCCTACGAGCAGTACTTC
CASSPPGQNISYEQYF
>TRBV7-3|.|TRBJ1-1|.
TGTGCCAGCAGCCGCGGGCCTACGGAGGTTGCTTTCTTT
CASSRGPTEVAFF
>TRBV5-1|.|TRBJ1-4|.
TGCGCCAGCAGCCCCATGGCCCCCGATGAAAAACTGTTTTTT
CASSPMAPDEKLFF
>TRBV7-2|.|TRBJ1-6|.
TGTGCCAGCAGCTATGATACAGGGTTATCTTATTCACCCCTCCACTTT
CASSYDTGLSYSPLHF
>TRBV25-1|.|TRBJ1-6|.
TGTGCCAGCAGTGGTCAACAGGGTGTGTCACCCCTCCACTTT
CASSGQQGVSPLHF
>TRBV5-1|.|TRBJ1-6|.
TGCGCCAGCAGCTTGACCGAGGGGGTCAATAATTCACCCCTCCACTTT
CASSLTEGVNNSPLHF
>TRBV3-1/TRBV3-2|.|TRBJ2-5|TRBD2
TGTGCCAGCAGCCTTGGACTAGCGGGGGGGGAGACCCAGTACTTC
CASSLGLAGGETQYF
>TRBV4-1|.|TRBJ2-5|TRBD2
TGCGCCAGCAGCCAAGAGAGCGGGGGGGTGGAGACCCAGTACTTC
CASSQESGGVETQYF
>TRBV7-7|.|TRBJ2-2|TRBD1
TGTGCCAGCAGCCGTAATACAGGGGACACCGGGGAGCTGTTTTTT
CASSRNTGDTGELFF
>TRBV6-1|.|TRBJ1-2|.
TGTGCCAGCAGTGACCCAGGCACGTTTAACTATGGCTACACCTTC
CASSDPGTFNYGYTF
>TRBV11-2|.|TRBJ1-3|TRBD1
TGTGCCAGCAGCCGAAGGGGGCTGTCTGGAAACACCATATATTTT
CASSRRGLSGNTIYF
>TRBV19|.|TRBJ1-2|.
TGTGCCAGTAGTATAGACCGGACTGATAACTATGGCTACACCTTC
CASSIDRTDNYGYTF
>TRBV10-2|.|TRBJ2-2|TRBD1
TGCGCCAGCCTAGGGACAGCGAACACCGGGGAGCTGTTTTTT
CASLGTANTGELFF
>TRBV28|.|TRBJ1-2|.
TGTGCCAGCAGCTCCTTGGGGGGGATTGGATTTCCTGGCTACACCTTC
CASSSLGGIGFPGYTF
>TRBV7-6|.|TRBJ1-1|.
TGTGCCAGCAGCTACCGGGGGGGCACTGAAGCTTTCTTT
CASSYRGGTEAFF